The following is a T cell receptor beta chain sequence with its context. Germline V gene sequence: CDR1 SGHNT, CDR2 YENEEA. Trimming took off 5 bases at V and 0 bases at J, with 10 bases between the two ends. This CDR3 comprises 14 residues. The sample comes from a study of blood T cell repertoires in COVID-19. Authors' methods: Researchers report that nucleated cell counts were estimated from reference gene primer amplification. Generated by immunoSEQ multiplex PCR, the TCRdb table keeps only in-frame clones and is missing some. The DNA gave D and trimming, while V, J and clone size come from that table. The top ten hold 2.5% to 3.5% of the sample, which has hundreds of thousands of clones, about 90% seen once.

The rearrangement uses TRBV11-3 and TRBJ1-1; D is unresolved. This receptor was obtained from a woman between 40 and 55 years old with acute COVID-19. Sequencing used PBMCs or T cells enriched from blood (not recorded which). The CDR3 reads CASSRRLMNTEAFF. In DNA form, the CDR3 reads TGTGCCAGCAGCCGGCGACTCATGAACACTGAAGCTTTCTTT.